These 32 T cell receptor beta chains share one sample of origin, sequenced in a study of cytomegalovirus exposure and HLA in healthy donors. Produced via immunoSEQ multiplex PCR; TCRdb's table is partial and in-frame only. The table has 200,000 or so clones, around 83% seen once. The sequenced sample was PBMCs. The receptors here all came from a woman in her 30s in good health and CMV-seropositive.

This clone is a singleton in its sample. The rearrangement joins TRBV9 to TRBJ1-1, with D possibly matching TRBD1 (6 bases). The CDR3 is 13 residues long. V was clipped by 0 bases and J by 6 bases, with 9 bases between them. Germline CDR1 is SGDLS and CDR2 is YYNGEE. CDR3 in DNA: TGTGCCAGCAGCGTAGGGGGGCGAGCTGAAGCTTTCTTT. Residues: CASSVGGRAEAFF.

The J gene is TRBJ2-2, the V gene TRBV4-1, with D possibly TRBD2 on 5 matching bases. Trimming pared 3 bases from V and 9 bases from J, leaving 11 bases between. CDR1 and CDR2 from the germline V gene are MGHRA and YSYEKL. The CDR3 runs 13 residues. The CDR3 bases are TGCGCCAGCAGCCACTGGAGCGGCCGGGAGCTGTTTTTT. This translates into CASSHWSGRELFF.

The chain uses TRBV7-9 and TRBJ2-1, with TRBD2 matching 8 bases. Germline V gives CDR1 SEHNR, CDR2 FQNEAQ (reference sequence). V was pared by 5 bases and J by 2 bases, with 11 bases of the junction left unmatched. The CDR3 is 17 residues long. CDR3 bases: TGTGCCAGCAGCCCATATGGGACTAGGAGGACCTACAATGAGCAGTTCTTC. Its translation is CASSPYGTRRTYNEQFF.

V is TRBV6-5 and J is TRBJ1-1; D perhaps matches TRBD1 (5 bases). V dropped 6 bases and J dropped 1 base, with 15 bases sitting between them. From germline, CDR1 is MNHEY and CDR2 SVGAGI. The CDR3 is 15 amino acids. CDR3 sequence (DNA): TGTGCCAGCAGGTCATGGGGAGGGGAGAACACTGAAGCTTTCTTT. This sequence encodes CASRSWGGENTEAFF.

The chain is built from TRBV29-1 and TRBJ2-7; D might be TRBD1 (5 bases). The CDR3 consists of 14 residues. Trimming took off 3 bases at V and 0 bases at J, with 12 bases between the two ends. The germline V gene encodes CDR1 SQVTM and CDR2 ANQGSEA. The CDR3 loop reads CSVELQGHSYEQYF. The CDR3 DNA reads TGCAGCGTTGAGTTGCAAGGACACTCCTACGAGCAGTACTTC.

This sequence joins TRBV29-1 and TRBJ1-4; 9 nucleotides align to TRBD1. CDR3 length: 15 residues. The germline V gene encodes CDR1 SQVTM and CDR2 ANQGSEA. With V trimmed by 5 bases and J by 8 bases, 12 bases remained unmatched. The CDR3 DNA reads as TGCAGCGTTAGCCGTTCGACAGGGGGAAGAGAAAAACTGTTTTTT. Its translation is CSVSRSTGGREKLFF.

The chain links TRBV5-1 to TRBJ2-2; 10 bases agree with TRBD1. The CDR3 covers 16 residues. Germline V lookup: CDR1 SGHRS, CDR2 YFSETQ. With 3 bases clipped from V and 6 bases from J, the junction kept 8 bases outside the gene matches. CDR3 nucleotide sequence: TGCGCCAGCAGCTCCCGACAGGGGGCTTCGCCCGGGGAGCTGTTTTTT. Its translation: CASSSRQGASPGELFF.

CDR3 nucleotides: TGCGCCAGCAGCTTGGAGCCGCAGAACACTGAAGCTTTCTTT. Its translation: CASSLEPQNTEAFF. This chain uses TRBV5-1 with TRBJ1-1; D is ambiguous. Trimming removed 0 bases from V and 1 base from J, with 7 bases in between. The CDR3 contains 14 residues. Looked up from germline, CDR1 is SGHRS and CDR2 is YFSETQ.

The rearrangement uses TRBV6-6 and TRBJ1-1; D might be TRBD1 (6 bases). The CDR3 has 15 amino acids. V shed 1 base and J shed 5 bases, with 14 bases lying between them. The germline V gene encodes CDR1 MNHNY and CDR2 SVGAGI (reference sequence). CDR3 in amino acids: CASSYYKGVQTEAFF. For the CDR3, the DNA is TGTGCCAGCAGTTACTATAAGGGGGTACAGACTGAAGCTTTCTTT.

The rearrangement uses TRBV6-6 and TRBJ1-5; D gene uncertain. The CDR3 is 15 residues long. V was cut by 6 bases and J by 4 bases, with 16 bases left in between. Per germline, CDR1 MNHNY and CDR2 SVGAGI (reference sequence). The CDR3 region has the DNA TGTGCCAGCAGCCCACTAATCGGGGTAAATCAGCCCCAGCATTTT. This sequence encodes CASSPLIGVNQPQHF.

This clone was seen a few times. This rearrangement joins TRBV7-2 to TRBJ1-1; unclear D gene. The CDR3 contains 13 residues. Germline CDR1 reads SGHTA; CDR2 reads FQGNSA. V lost 5 bases, J lost 6 bases, and 13 bases lay in between. The CDR3 bases are TGTGCCAGCAGCCAGCCGGGTACGGCTGAAGCTTTCTTT. As protein: CASSQPGTAEAFF.

This clone was recorded only once. This sequence joins TRBV6-5 and TRBJ1-3; D remains unclear. Germline V lookup: CDR1 MNHEY, CDR2 SVGAGI. The V end was cut by 4 bases, the J end by 11 bases, with 9 bases between. This CDR3 contains 11 residues. This chain's CDR3 is CASSSSQAIYF. The DNA of the CDR3 is TGTGCCAGCAGTTCTTCCCAGGCCATATATTTT.

The chain employs TRBV18 and TRBJ2-7, with 12 bases that match TRBD2. Germline V lookup: CDR1 KGHSH, CDR2 LQKENI. The V segment lost 4 bases and the J segment 6 bases; nucleotides outside the gene matches: 13. The CDR3 is 17 amino acids. The CDR3 bases are TGTGCCAGCTCACTAACTTTCCTAGCGGGAGGGGAAAGCGAGCAGTACTTC. It encodes CASSLTFLAGGESEQYF.

A word on this clone: At one end the junction does not follow the germline gene, possibly because of a read error. V gene TRBV11-2 combines with J gene TRBJ1-5; 7 bases match TRBD1. CDR3 length: 11 residues. Germline V gene sequence: CDR1 SGHAT, CDR2 FQNNGV. The CDR3 DNA sequence: TGTGCCAGCAGCTATCGACAGGGTCAGAATTTT. Translated, it gives CASSYRQGQNF.

The gene calls are TRBV9 and TRBJ1-4, with D perhaps TRBD1 (5 bases). Trimming removed 0 bases from V and 5 bases from J, with 11 bases in between. The CDR3 is 15 residues long. CDR1 is SGDLS and CDR2 is YYNGEE in the germline V gene. This CDR3 is CASSVGAGPNEKLFF. The CDR3 DNA reads as TGTGCCAGCAGCGTAGGTGCAGGGCCGAATGAAAAACTGTTTTTT.

The chain joins TRBV6-1 to TRBJ2-5; D gene uncertain. Germline CDR1 and CDR2: MNHNS and SASEGT. Deletions cut 10 bases from V and 7 bases from J, with 19 bases between. This CDR3 contains 13 residues. As DNA, the CDR3 is TGTGCCACGACGGAGACTCAAGAGAGGACCCAGTACTTC. It translates to CATTETQERTQYF.

The V and J genes are TRBV7-9 and TRBJ2-1, with 9 bases fitting TRBD2. Trimming removed 1 base from V and 4 bases from J; junction bases left unmatched: 2. This CDR3 contains 15 residues. In germline, CDR1 is SEHNR, CDR2 FQNEAQ (reference sequence). This CDR3 reads CASSLGAGGYNEQFF. CDR3 bases: TGTGCCAGCAGCTTAGGGGCGGGAGGGTACAATGAGCAGTTCTTC.

CDR3 sequence reads: CASSYAGGTRGYTF. Here the CDR3 DNA reads TGTGCCAGCAGCTACGCAGGTGGTACTAGGGGCTACACCTTC. V gene TRBV7-2 combines with J gene TRBJ1-2, with D uncertain. The V and J ends lost 4 bases and 8 bases respectively, with 17 bases between them. Germline values: CDR1 SGHTA, CDR2 FQGNSA. The CDR3 contains 14 residues.

The chain couples TRBV6-5 to TRBJ2-1; no reliable D call. CDR1 MNHEY and CDR2 SVGAGI come from the germline V gene. This CDR3 spans 16 amino acids. The V gene lost 2 bases and the J gene lost 0 bases, with 11 bases spanning the gap. For the CDR3, the DNA is TGTGCCAGCAGTTACGGGCTTCCGAGCTCCTACAATGAGCAGTTCTTC. Its translation: CASSYGLPSSYNEQFF.

The chain couples TRBV28 to TRBJ1-1; a weak D match, TRBD1 (5 bases). Germline CDR1 reads MDHEN; CDR2 reads SYDVKM. This CDR3 has 16 amino acids. V lost 2 bases to trimming and J lost 0 bases, with 13 bases between them. DNA of the CDR3: TGTGCCAGCAGTTTAAGGGGATGGGTCATGAACACTGAAGCTTTCTTT. Protein product: CASSLRGWVMNTEAFF. Variable domain in full (rest from reference TRBV28 and TRBJ1-1): DVKVTQSSRYLVKRTGEKVFLECVQDMDHENMFWYRQDPGLGLRLIYFSYDVKMKEKGDIPEGYSVSREKKERFSLILESASTNQTSMYLCASSLRGWVMNTEAFFGQGTRLTVV.

The rearrangement links TRBV29-1 to TRBJ1-4; D is possibly TRBD1 (6 bases). Trimming stripped 1 base from V and 5 bases from J, with 8 bases between. The germline CDR1 and CDR2 sequences are SQVTM and ANQGSEA. There are 13 residues in the CDR3. CDR3 loop: CSVEGTENEKLFF. In DNA form, the CDR3 reads TGCAGCGTTGAAGGGACAGAGAATGAAAAACTGTTTTTT.

The chain carries TRBV27 and TRBJ1-1, with a possible D match to TRBD1 (5 bases). The V gene's germline CDR1 is MNHEY and CDR2 SMNVEV (reference sequence). CDR3 size: 13 residues. Deletions cut 2 bases from V and 8 bases from J, with 12 bases between. CDR3 sequence reads: CASSLRPGGEAFF. The DNA of the CDR3 is TGTGCCAGCAGTTTACGCCCCGGGGGGGAAGCTTTCTTT.

The CDR3 loop reads CASSGGDRSDEQYF. DNA for the CDR3: TGCGCCAGCAGCGGGGGGGACAGGTCCGACGAGCAGTACTTC. V usage is TRBV5-1 and J usage is TRBJ2-7; tentatively, D is TRBD1 (8 bases). Germline-derived CDR1 and CDR2 are SGHRS and YFSETQ. Deletions cut 4 bases from V and 5 bases from J, with 16 bases between. The CDR3 extends over 14 amino acids.

In this sample, this clone turned up once. The rearrangement uses TRBV5-4 and TRBJ2-7; D may be TRBD1 (5 bases). V was clipped by 0 bases and J by 0 bases, with 7 bases between them. CDR1 and CDR2 from the germline V gene are SGHNT and YYREEE (reference sequence). There are 14 residues in the CDR3. CDR3 protein: CASSLGDSSYEQYF. The CDR3 DNA sequence: TGTGCCAGCAGCTTGGGAGACAGCTCCTACGAGCAGTACTTC.

Of note for this clone: This specimen includes other DNA sequences encoding the same CDR3. CDR3 in amino acids: CASSTGNEQYF. The CDR3 region has the DNA TGTGCCAGCTCAACAGGCAACGAGCAGTACTTC. This sequence joins TRBV18 and TRBJ2-7; possible D gene TRBD1, 5 bases. The V end was cut by 5 bases, the J end by 5 bases, with 7 bases between. Germline V gene data show CDR1 as KGHSH and CDR2 as LQKENI. CDR3 length: 11 residues.

The V call is TRBV11-2, the J call TRBJ2-7; a weak D match, TRBD2 (5 bases). Between the trimmed V and J ends, which lost 4 bases and 4 bases, there was a span of 11 bases. From germline, CDR1 is SGHAT and CDR2 FQNNGV. The CDR3 contains 13 residues. CDR3 DNA sequence: TGTGCCAGCAGCTCGGAAGGCGGGTACGAGCAGTACTTC. Translated: CASSSEGGYEQYF.

The chain is built from TRBV27 and TRBJ1-5; 7 bases line up with TRBD1. The trim removed 4 bases at V and 4 bases at J, leaving 1 base unmatched. The CDR3 totals 13 residues. CDR1 and CDR2 from the germline V gene are MNHEY and SMNVEV (reference sequence). The CDR3 region has the DNA TGTGCCAGCAGTTGGGACAGTAATCAGCCCCAGCATTTT. It encodes CASSWDSNQPQHF.

This clone was seen just once. The genes are TRBV30 and TRBJ1-2; TRBD1 aligns across 9 bases. This CDR3 is built from 13 residues. Per the germline V gene, CDR1 is GTSNPN and CDR2 is SVGIG (reference sequence). V gave up 0 bases and J gave up 8 bases; unmatched junction bases: 4. The CDR3 nucleotides are TGTGCCTGGAGTGTACAGGGGGCATGGGGCTACACCTTC. It encodes CAWSVQGAWGYTF.

V gene TRBV15 combines with J gene TRBJ2-1; D uncertain. Trimming removed 3 bases at V and 6 bases at J, with 9 bases between. The germline CDR1 and CDR2 sequences are LNHNV and YYDKDF (reference sequence). The CDR3 is made up of 13 amino acids. CDR3 protein: CATSRPLSNEQFF. CDR3 DNA sequence: TGTGCCACCAGCAGGCCCCTAAGCAATGAGCAGTTCTTC.

This chain links TRBV6-1 with TRBJ2-1; D gene ambiguous. The CDR3 is made up of 13 amino acids. Trimming took off 2 bases at V and 6 bases at J, with 8 bases between the two ends. CDR1 and CDR2 from the germline V gene are MNHNS and SASEGT. The CDR3 nucleotides are TGTGCCAGCAGTGAACTCAGGTCCAATGAGCAGTTCTTC. It specifies CASSELRSNEQFF.

This sequence joins TRBV30 and TRBJ2-7; 11 nucleotides line up with TRBD1. The junction had 1 base not matched to a gene; V was cut back by 3 bases and J by 0 bases. CDR3 length equals 14 residues. CDR1 is GTSNPN and CDR2 is SVGIG in the germline V gene (reference sequence). CDR3 loop: CAWRGTGGSYEQYF. Written as DNA, the CDR3 is TGTGCCTGGAGGGGGACAGGGGGCTCCTACGAGCAGTACTTC.

The rearrangement links TRBV6-5 to TRBJ2-1; D perhaps matches TRBD2 (6 bases). Trimming stripped 0 bases from V and 4 bases from J, with 10 bases between. CDR1 is MNHEY, CDR2 SVGAGI, per germline. This CDR3 contains 15 residues. CDR3 amino acids: CASSYSGGDYNEQFF. The CDR3 DNA follows: TGTGCCAGCAGTTACTCCGGGGGAGATTACAATGAGCAGTTCTTC.